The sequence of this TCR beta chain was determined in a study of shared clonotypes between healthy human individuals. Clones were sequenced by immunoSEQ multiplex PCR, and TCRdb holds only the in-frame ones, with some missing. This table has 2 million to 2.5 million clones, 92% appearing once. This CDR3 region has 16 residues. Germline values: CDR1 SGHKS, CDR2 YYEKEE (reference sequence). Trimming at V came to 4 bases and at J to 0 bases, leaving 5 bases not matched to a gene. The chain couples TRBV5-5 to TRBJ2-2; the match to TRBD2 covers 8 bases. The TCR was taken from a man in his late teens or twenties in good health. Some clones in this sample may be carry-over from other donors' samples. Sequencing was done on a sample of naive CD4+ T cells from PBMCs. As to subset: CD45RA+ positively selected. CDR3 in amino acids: CASSPRGGTNTGELFF. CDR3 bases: TGTGCCAGCAGCCCGCGCGGGGGGACGAACACCGGGGAGCTGTTTTTT. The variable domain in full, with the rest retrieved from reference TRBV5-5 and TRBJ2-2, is DAGVTQSPTHLIKTRGQQVTLRCSPISGHKSVSWYQQVLGQGPQFIFQYYEKEERGRGNFPDRFSARQFPNYSSELNVNALLLGDSALYLCASSPRGGTNTGELFFGEGSRLTVL.